Each of the 32 T cell receptor beta chains below was sequenced from the same sample in a study of cytomegalovirus exposure and HLA in healthy donors. Primers: 60 Vbeta forward and 13 Jbeta reverse. Measured with immunoSEQ multiplex PCR; TCRdb has only the in-frame clones, and not every one. The sample includes roughly 100,000 clones, roughly 80% seen only once; the top ten take 8% to 10%. The sample taken for sequencing was PBMCs. These receptor sequences come from a male donor in good health and CMV-seropositive.

The chain links TRBV7-9 to TRBJ2-3; 7 bases are a match to TRBD2. This CDR3 is built from 14 residues. V was pared by 5 bases and J by 6 bases, with 8 bases of the junction left unmatched. Per the germline V gene, CDR1 is SEHNR and CDR2 is FQNEAQ (reference sequence). The CDR3 here is CASSPPGGRDTQYF. The CDR3 DNA follows: TGTGCCAGCAGCCCCCCCGGGGGGAGGGATACGCAGTATTTT.

The V call is TRBV11-3, the J call TRBJ2-3; TRBD1 matches 7 bases. Germline CDR1 reads SGHNT; CDR2 reads YENEEA. The CDR3 is made up of 15 amino acids. With 5 bases clipped from V and 2 bases from J, the junction kept 7 bases outside the gene matches. The CDR3 region is CASSQQGQTTDTQYF. The CDR3 DNA follows: TGTGCCAGCAGCCAACAGGGACAGACCACAGATACGCAGTATTTT. The full variable domain, completed using reference TRBV11-3 and TRBJ2-3, is EAGVVQSPRYKIIEKKQPVAFWCNPISGHNTLYWYLQNLGQGPELLIRYENEEAVDDSQLPKDRFSAERLKGVDSTLKIQPAELGDSAVYLCASSQQGQTTDTQYFGPGTRLTVL.

The V call is TRBV19, the J call TRBJ1-1, with 10 bases fitting TRBD1. The J segment lost 5 bases and the V segment lost 0 bases, leaving 3 bases of the junction unmatched. The CDR3 totals 15 residues. CDR1 is LNHDA, CDR2 SQIVND, per germline (reference sequence). CDR3 nucleotides: TGTGCCAGTAGTATAGACCGGGACAGGGGTACTGAAGCTTTCTTT. Its translation: CASSIDRDRGTEAFF.

This clone was detected a few times. This chain uses TRBV29-1 with TRBJ2-1; weak D call: TRBD1 (6 bases). The germline gives CDR1 SQVTM, CDR2 ANQGSEA. V was trimmed by 5 bases and J by 6 bases, leaving 14 bases between them. The CDR3 runs 13 residues. The CDR3 is CSVKREGGNEQFF. CDR3 DNA: TGCAGCGTTAAGCGAGAAGGGGGCAATGAGCAGTTCTTC.

The V call is TRBV4-2, the J call TRBJ2-3; a possible D gene is TRBD1 (5 bases). Deletions cut 5 bases from V and 8 bases from J, with 14 bases between. This CDR3 comprises 13 residues. Germline V CDR1 and CDR2: LGHNA, YNFKEQ. This chain's CDR3 is CASSSTREGTQYF. The DNA of the CDR3 is TGTGCCAGCAGCTCGACCAGGGAAGGTACGCAGTATTTT.

The chain carries TRBV9 and TRBJ2-2; D is unclear. Trimming took 2 bases from V and 6 from J, leaving 11 bases between them. The CDR3 has 14 residues. Germline V gene data show CDR1 as SGDLS and CDR2 as YYNGEE. The CDR3 loop reads CASSVRSGSGELFF. The CDR3 DNA reads as TGTGCCAGCAGCGTGAGGTCTGGGTCCGGGGAGCTGTTTTTT.

The chain has TRBV5-1 and TRBJ2-1, with 10 bases fitting TRBD2. J gave up 5 bases and V 0 bases, and 8 bases lay outside the gene matches. The germline CDR1 and CDR2 sequences are SGHRS and YFSETQ. This CDR3 is 17 amino acids long. CDR3 bases: TGCGCCAGCAGCTTGGCCCCGCTAGCGGGAGAGAACAATGAGCAGTTCTTC. Translated: CASSLAPLAGENNEQFF. The whole variable domain, remainder taken from reference TRBV5-1 and TRBJ2-1, is KAGVTQTPRYLIKTRGQQVTLSCSPISGHRSVSWYQQTPGQGLQFLFEYFSETQRNKGNFPGRFSGRQFSNSRSEMNVSTLELGDSALYLCASSLAPLAGENNEQFFGPGTRLTVL.

This chain uses TRBV6-1 with TRBJ2-3; possible D gene TRBD2, 5 bases. This CDR3 region has 15 residues. Trimming removed 3 bases at V and 5 bases at J, with 15 bases between. The germline V gene has CDR1 MNHNS and CDR2 SASEGT. The CDR3 sequence is CASSENSLEGDTQYF. The CDR3 nucleotides read TGTGCCAGCAGTGAGAACTCCCTCGAGGGAGATACGCAGTATTTT.

CDR3 coding DNA: TGCGCCAGCAGCTTCGGACAGGGTAGGGAGACCCAGTACTTC. Its translation: CASSFGQGRETQYF. The rearrangement uses TRBV5-1 and TRBJ2-5; 8 bases are a match to TRBD1. The CDR3 runs 14 residues. The V gene end was trimmed by 2 bases and the J gene end by 5 bases; junction bases not matched to a gene: 5. CDR1 is SGHRS and CDR2 is YFSETQ in the germline V gene.

The CDR3, as DNA: TGTGCCTGGAGTGTAAACAGACAAGAGACCCAGTACTTC. This codes for CAWSVNRQETQYF. The genes are TRBV30 and TRBJ2-5; no clear D. The V and J ends lost 0 bases and 2 bases respectively, with 7 bases between them. Germline CDR1 is GTSNPN and CDR2 is SVGIG (reference sequence). The CDR3 loop spans 13 amino acids.

The V gene is TRBV5-4, the J gene TRBJ2-3, with TRBD2 matching over 7 bases. CDR1 is SGHNT and CDR2 is YYREEE in the germline V gene (reference sequence). This CDR3 is 20 amino acids long. The V and J ends lost 0 bases and 0 bases, in that order; junction bases with no gene match: 16. The CDR3 loop reads CASSLAFGGSGDYSTDTQYF. The CDR3 DNA is TGTGCCAGCAGCTTGGCTTTCGGTGGCTCGGGGGACTATAGCACAGATACGCAGTATTTT.

DNA of the CDR3: TGTGCCAGCAGTTTCTCCAGTAGGGGGTACAATCAGCCCCAGCATTTT. It codes for CASSFSSRGYNQPQHF. The chain carries TRBV28 and TRBJ1-5, with D maybe TRBD1 (6 bases). CDR1 and CDR2 (germline): MDHEN, SYDVKM. This CDR3 is 16 amino acids long. V was trimmed by 3 bases and J by 3 bases, leaving 15 bases between them.

J is TRBJ2-1 and V is TRBV12-5; the D gene is possibly TRBD1 (5 bases). Trimming removed 1 base from V and 7 bases from J, with 5 bases in between. CDR1 and CDR2 (germline): LGHNT, FRNRAP. The CDR3 sequence is 12 residues long. DNA of the CDR3: TGTGCTAGTGGTTTGGACAGGAATGAGCAGTTCTTC. Its translation is CASGLDRNEQFF.

V and J are TRBV6-1 and TRBJ1-2; TRBD1 is a possible D gene (6 bases). This CDR3 has 13 residues. Trimming cost V 4 bases and J 7 bases, with 13 bases left between them. Germline V gives CDR1 MNHNS, CDR2 SASEGT. CDR3 sequence reads: CASSVPGESGYTF. CDR3 DNA: TGTGCCAGCAGTGTCCCAGGGGAAAGTGGCTACACCTTC.

This chain connects TRBV4-3 to TRBJ2-7, with D possibly matching TRBD1 (6 bases). Looked up from germline, CDR1 is LGHNA and CDR2 is YSLEER. Trimming pared 1 base from V and 0 bases from J, leaving 7 bases between. The length of the CDR3 is 14 residues. CDR3 in amino acids: CASSQADSSYEQYF. Here the CDR3 DNA reads TGCGCCAGCAGCCAAGCGGACAGCTCCTACGAGCAGTACTTC.

The chain recombines TRBV11-2 with TRBJ2-5, with 9 bases identical to TRBD2. CDR1 and CDR2 (germline): SGHAT, FQNNGV. Trimming cost V 1 base and J 7 bases; bases outside gene matches: 4. This CDR3 is 14 amino acids long. The CDR3, as DNA: TGTGCCAGCAGCTTAGGCGGGGGGGCGGGGACCCAGTACTTC. This codes for CASSLGGGAGTQYF. Filled out from reference TRBV11-2 and TRBJ2-5, the complete variable domain reads EAGVAQSPRYKIIEKRQSVAFWCNPISGHATLYWYQQILGQGPKLLIQFQNNGVVDDSQLPKDRFSAERLKGVDSTLKIQPAKLEDSAVYLCASSLGGGAGTQYFGPGTRLLVL.

In its sample, this clone was seen a few times. This rearrangement joins TRBV5-4 to TRBJ2-1; tentative D call: TRBD1 (6 bases). Trimming pared 4 bases from V and 7 bases from J, leaving 18 bases between. Per germline, CDR1 SGHNT and CDR2 YYREEE (reference sequence). CDR3 length: 15 residues. CDR3 DNA sequence: TGTGCCAGCAGCCCGGACAGTCCGATCCGGAATGAGCAGTTCTTC. Translation gives CASSPDSPIRNEQFF. Complete variable domain (other parts from reference TRBV5-4 and TRBJ2-1): ETGVTQSPTHLIKTRGQQVTLRCSSQSGHNTVSWYQQALGQGPQFIFQYYREEENGRGNFPPRFSGLQFPNYSSELNVNALELDDSALYLCASSPDSPIRNEQFFGPGTRLTVL.

This rearrangement joins TRBV18 to TRBJ2-5; tentative D call: TRBD2 (6 bases). Germline assignment: CDR1 KGHSH and CDR2 LQKENI. Trimming cost V 5 bases and J 5 bases, with 15 bases left between them. This CDR3 contains 14 residues. CDR3: CASSASGGVETQYF. The CDR3 DNA is TGTGCCAGCTCAGCCTCCGGGGGAGTGGAGACCCAGTACTTC.

The chain joins TRBV9 to TRBJ2-1; 13 nucleotides agree with TRBD2. The CDR3 has 15 residues. J gave up 8 bases and V 3 bases, and 5 bases lay outside the gene matches. From germline, CDR1 is SGDLS and CDR2 YYNGEE. The CDR3 region has the DNA TGTGCCAGCAGCGAGGGACTAGCGGGGCGGCATGAGCAGTTCTTC. It specifies CASSEGLAGRHEQFF.

This rearrangement joins TRBV7-3 to TRBJ2-1, with 8 bases matching TRBD1. CDR1 is SGHTA and CDR2 is FQGTGA in the germline V gene. The ends lost 5 bases at V and 5 bases at J; junction bases unmatched: 8. This CDR3 has 15 residues. The CDR3 nucleotides are TGTGCCAGCAGCCCCGGGCAGGGGGCCCACAATGAGCAGTTCTTC. It translates to CASSPGQGAHNEQFF.

This clone was seen more than once but under ten times. The chain links TRBV9 to TRBJ2-7; TRBD2 agrees at 9 bases. The V gene's germline CDR1 is SGDLS and CDR2 YYNGEE. Losses at the gene ends were 5 bases for V and 0 bases for J; bases not matched to a gene: 6. This CDR3 has 15 amino acids. CDR3 DNA: TGTGCCAGCAGTCGCGGGAGGGCTAGCTCCTACGAGCAGTACTTC. Its translation: CASSRGRASSYEQYF.

This clone was found a few times. The chain uses TRBV28 and TRBJ2-1, with D perhaps TRBD2 (6 bases). V lost 8 bases, J lost 0 bases, and 20 bases lay in between. The CDR3 totals 17 residues. The germline V gene has CDR1 MDHEN and CDR2 SYDVKM. The chain's CDR3 is CASRVAGTLSSYNEQFF. DNA for the CDR3: TGTGCCAGCCGTGTGGCCGGGACTTTGAGCTCCTACAATGAGCAGTTCTTC.

The chain combines TRBV7-2 with TRBJ2-1, with 8 bases identical to TRBD2. The CDR3 runs to 14 residues. After removal of 7 bases from V and 1 base from J, the junction contained 3 bases not matched to a gene. CDR1 is SGHTA, CDR2 FQGNSA, per germline. The CDR3 region has the DNA TGTGCCAGCAAGGAGCGGGAGTCCTACAATGAGCAGTTCTTC. Amino acids: CASKERESYNEQFF.

This clone was found a few times. The genes are TRBV10-3 and TRBJ2-7; TRBD2 is a possible D gene (6 bases). The CDR3 is 13 residues long. Trimming removed 8 bases at V and 3 bases at J, with 14 bases between. The germline V gene has CDR1 ENHRY and CDR2 SYGVKD. The CDR3 bases are TGTGCCATCGGAGGGGCGGAGCTCTACGAGCAGTACTTC. Translating gives CAIGGAELYEQYF.

The chain is built from TRBV7-8 and TRBJ1-2; 8 bases are a match to TRBD1. The J segment lost 8 bases and the V segment lost 5 bases, leaving 10 bases of the junction unmatched. This CDR3 is 14 amino acids long. Germline-derived CDR1 and CDR2 are SGHVS and FQNEAQ. CDR3 sequence reads: CASSLRTGREGYTF. The CDR3 DNA sequence: TGTGCCAGCAGCCTGAGGACAGGGCGGGAGGGCTACACCTTC. The full variable domain, in which reference TRBV7-8 and TRBJ1-2 provide the parts outside the CDR3, is GAGVSQSPRYKVAKRGQDVALRCDPISGHVSLFWYQQALGQGPEFLTYFQNEAQLDKSGLPSDRFFAERPEGSVSTLKIQRTQQEDSAVYLCASSLRTGREGYTFGSGTRLTVV.

This clone was observed a handful of times. J is TRBJ2-7 and V is TRBV28; 9 bases fit TRBD2. Unmatched junction bases numbered 6, after V lost 7 bases and J lost 5 bases. CDR1 and CDR2 from the germline V gene are MDHEN and SYDVKM. This CDR3 contains 13 residues. CDR3 loop: CASIAGVFNEQYF. CDR3 nucleotides: TGTGCCAGCATAGCGGGAGTTTTCAACGAGCAGTACTTC.

The rearrangement joins TRBV28 to TRBJ1-5; no reliable D call. V was trimmed by 4 bases and J by 4 bases, leaving 14 bases between them. Germline CDR1 MDHEN, CDR2 SYDVKM. This CDR3 is built from 15 residues. CDR3 in amino acids: CASSSPQSWNQPQHF. The CDR3, as DNA: TGTGCCAGCAGTTCCCCTCAGTCTTGGAATCAGCCCCAGCATTTT.

The J gene is TRBJ1-5, the V gene TRBV27; D ambiguous. The CDR3 length is 16 residues. Germline V gene data show CDR1 as MNHEY and CDR2 as SMNVEV (reference sequence). With 3 bases removed from V and 5 bases from J, the gap between germline ends came to 17 bases. This CDR3 reads CASSFLSRARDQPQHF. The CDR3 bases are TGTGCCAGCAGTTTCCTTTCCCGGGCGAGGGATCAGCCCCAGCATTTT.

V is TRBV19 and J is TRBJ2-3; possibly TRBD2 for D (5 bases). Germline CDR1 reads LNHDA; CDR2 reads SQIVND (reference sequence). CDR3 size: 14 residues. V lost 1 base and J lost 1, with 6 bases in between. Here the CDR3 reads CASSIAAGTDTQYF. CDR3 bases: TGTGCCAGTAGTATAGCAGCGGGCACAGATACGCAGTATTTT.

The rearrangement joins TRBV6-1 to TRBJ1-5; tentatively, D is TRBD1 (6 bases). Trimming cost V 8 bases and J 4 bases, with 15 bases left between them. CDR1 and CDR2 (germline): MNHNS, SASEGT. CDR3 size: 14 residues. CDR3 sequence: CASGPSGDNQPQHF. In DNA form, the CDR3 reads TGTGCCAGCGGGCCATCAGGGGATAATCAGCCCCAGCATTTT.

The genes are TRBV7-6 and TRBJ2-7, with 8 nucleotides matching TRBD2. CDR1 and CDR2 (germline): SGHVS, FNYEAQ. Losses at the gene ends were 1 base for V and 6 bases for J; bases not matched to a gene: 8. CDR3 length equals 15 residues. CDR3 sequence (DNA): TGTGCCAGCAGCTTAGGGGGAGCGGGAGACCGCGAGCAGTACTTC. This sequence encodes CASSLGGAGDREQYF. Drawing the rest from reference TRBV7-6 and TRBJ2-7, the complete variable domain is GAGVSQSPRYKVTKRGQDVALRCDPISGHVSLYWYRQALGQGPEFLTYFNYEAQQDKSGLPNDRFSAERPEGSISTLTIQRTEQRDSAMYRCASSLGGAGDREQYFGPGTRLTVT.

This chain uses TRBV25-1 with TRBJ2-3, with 8 bases matching TRBD1. The V gene's germline CDR1 is MGHDK and CDR2 SYGVNS. V dropped 5 bases and J dropped 1; count of bases not matched to a gene: 8. The length of the CDR3 is 16 residues. The CDR3 DNA reads TGTGCCAGCAGTCCATCTACGGGACAGGGCACAGATACGCAGTATTTT. This gives the protein CASSPSTGQGTDTQYF.